The 21 T cell receptor beta chains below come from one sample, sequenced in a study of CD4 and CD8 cells across lung adenocarcinoma regions. TCRdb independently ran MiXCR on the PCR reads; one entry per CDR3 protein. The repertoire consists of approximately 3,300 distinct CDR3 sequences, with 35% to 55% occurring once and the leading ten covering approximately 48%. Sequencing used CD8+ T cells from the center of a lung tumor. The receptors shown here come from a male donor with lung adenocarcinoma. The CD4 and CD8 labels of this study may be unreliable.

The chain uses TRBV6-5 and TRBJ1-2; TRBD1 aligns across 7 bases. CDR1 is MNHEY, CDR2 SVGAGI, per germline. The V segment lost 2 bases and the J segment 3 bases; nucleotides outside the gene matches: 6. CDR3 length: 15 amino acids. The CDR3 bases are TGTGCCAGCAGTTACAGGGGGCTAGTTGACTATGGCTACACCTTC. Amino acids: CASSYRGLVDYGYTF.

V usage is TRBV14 and J usage is TRBJ2-1, with 9 bases fitting TRBD2. The germline V gene encodes CDR1 SGHDN and CDR2 FVKESK. This CDR3 is 15 amino acids long. The J segment lost 1 base and the V segment lost 4 bases, leaving 2 bases of the junction unmatched. The CDR3 DNA is TGTGCCAGCAGCCCTGGACTAGCGTCCTACAATGAGCAGTTCTTC. Translated: CASSPGLASYNEQFF.

As for this clonotype: One end of the junction fails to match germline, which may point to a read error. V gene TRBV6-1 combines with J gene TRBJ2-3, with D hard to call. Germline V lookup: CDR1 MNHNS, CDR2 SASEGT. The length of the CDR3 is 17 residues. The CDR3 DNA follows: TGTGCCAGCAGACAAGGGCTCGAGGCTGTGAGCACAGATACGCAGTACTTT. Its translation is CASRQGLEAVSTDTQYF.

By proportion, this clonotype is medium-sized. The genes are TRBV10-2 and TRBJ2-1; D is unclear. The better agreement between TRBJ2-7 and the DNA end casts doubt on the J call. Germline V CDR1 and CDR2: WSHSY, SAAADI. This CDR3 contains 13 residues. CDR3 sequence reads: CASSETPPPEQYF. CDR3 bases: TGCGCCAGCAGTGAAACACCTCCCCCCGAGCAGTACTTC.

As to this clonotype: Sequence at one end of the junction differs from germline and may be a read error. This chain joins TRBV6-1 and TRBJ2-5, with D possibly being TRBD1 or TRBD2 (7 bases each). This CDR3 spans 16 amino acids. Germline V gene data show CDR1 as MNHNS and CDR2 as SASEGT. CDR3 amino acids: CASRGSAGGGTETQYF. In DNA form, the CDR3 reads TGTGCCAGCAGGGGCTCGGCAGGGGGGGGCACAGAGACGCAGTACTTC.

The chain combines TRBV6-1 with TRBJ2-3, with 7 nucleotides matching TRBD1. Germline trimming cut 9 bases from V and 2 bases from J; bases unmatched to any gene: 5. CDR3 length: 13 residues. Germline lookup yields CDR1 MNHNS and CDR2 SASEGT. The CDR3 here is CARDDRATDTQYF. The CDR3 region has the DNA TGTGCCAGGGACGACAGGGCCACAGATACGCAGTATTTT.

This chain uses TRBV6-1 with TRBJ2-7, with 9 bases that match TRBD1. The CDR3 is 14 residues long. Germline trimming cut 4 bases from V and 7 bases from J; bases unmatched to any gene: 8. CDR1 and CDR2 from the germline V gene are MNHNS and SASEGT. The CDR3 nucleotides read TGTGCCAGCAGTGCGGCCGGACAGGGGTGGGAGCAGTACTTC. Residues: CASSAAGQGWEQYF.

V and J are TRBV19 and TRBJ2-1; D is perhaps TRBD2 (6 bases). Trimming removed 6 bases at V and 5 bases at J, with 17 bases between. This CDR3 is 15 amino acids long. CDR1 and CDR2 (germline): LNHDA, SQIVND (reference sequence). For the CDR3, the DNA is TGTGCCAGTAGGCTGAACTCGGAGGGTCACAATGAGCAGTTCTTC. As protein: CASRLNSEGHNEQFF.

Relative to its sample, this clonotype is large. The gene calls are TRBV27 and TRBJ1-2; D uncertain. This CDR3 comprises 14 residues. V was trimmed by 0 bases and J by 4 bases, leaving 9 bases between them. Per the germline V gene, CDR1 is MNHEY and CDR2 is SMNVEV (reference sequence). The CDR3 protein is CASSLSGSPYGYTF. The CDR3 bases are TGTGCCAGCAGTTTATCAGGCAGTCCCTATGGCTACACCTTC.

The chain couples TRBV4-1 to TRBJ2-3; D gene unclear. Looked up from germline, CDR1 is MGHRA and CDR2 is YSYEKL. The length of the CDR3 is 15 residues. Trimming left V 4 bases short and J 1 base short, with 12 bases between. The CDR3 region has the DNA TGCGCCAGCAGCCCGTCACACGTGGGCACAGATACGCAGTATTTT. Its translation is CASSPSHVGTDTQYF.

This sequence joins TRBV10-3 and TRBJ2-2; possibly TRBD2 for D (6 bases). This CDR3 spans 15 amino acids. V dropped 8 bases and J dropped 1 base, with 14 bases sitting between them. Germline V lookup: CDR1 ENHRY, CDR2 SYGVKD. The CDR3 nucleotides read TGTGCCATCGGGGACTGGCTCGTGAACACCGGGGAGCTGTTTTTT. Protein product: CAIGDWLVNTGELFF.

By proportion, this clonotype is medium-sized. The chain carries TRBV6-1 and TRBJ2-1, with D unresolved. V was clipped by 5 bases and J by 3 bases, with 17 bases between them. Germline V lookup: CDR1 MNHNS, CDR2 SASEGT. The CDR3 loop spans 16 amino acids. The CDR3 reads CASSLDPSGLYNEQFF. The CDR3 DNA reads as TGTGCCAGCAGTCTGGACCCCAGTGGCCTCTACAATGAGCAGTTCTTC.

The J gene is TRBJ2-1, the V gene TRBV27; weak D call: TRBD2 (6 bases). TRBJ2-5 matches the DNA end more closely, so the J call is doubtful. This CDR3 is 13 amino acids long. CDR1 is MNHEY, CDR2 SMNVEV, per germline (reference sequence). The CDR3 spells CASSFRGGETQYF. In DNA, the CDR3 is TGTGCCAGCAGTTTTCGGGGAGGAGAGACCCAGTACTTC.

This clonotype was found a few times. A read error may account for a junction end that differs from germline. The chain recombines TRBV7-7 with TRBJ2-5; D is ambiguous. From germline, CDR1 is SSHAT and CDR2 FNYEAQ (reference sequence). This CDR3 comprises 13 residues. The CDR3 sequence is CASSPGPFETQYF. CDR3 nucleotide sequence: TGTGCTAGCAGCCCAGGACCTTTTGAGACCCAGTACTTC.

Only a few counts were recorded for this clonotype. The chain combines TRBV10-1 with TRBJ2-1, with a weak D call TRBD2 (5 bases). The J call is uncertain, as TRBJ2-7 better fits the DNA end. The CDR3 extends over 13 amino acids. Germline values: CDR1 WNHNN, CDR2 SYGVQD (reference sequence). This CDR3 reads CASSPTMRAEQYF. The CDR3 region has the DNA TGCGCCAGCAGCCCGACTATGAGGGCTGAGCAGTACTTC.

The genes are TRBV5-1 and TRBJ2-1; 8 bases are shared with TRBD2. The J segment lost 2 bases and the V segment lost 1 base, leaving 2 bases of the junction unmatched. Germline loops: CDR1 SGHRS, CDR2 YFSETQ. The CDR3 runs to 15 residues. CDR3 in DNA: TGCGCCAGCAGCTTGAGTAGCGGGACCTACAATGAGCAGTTCTTC. Protein sequence: CASSLSSGTYNEQFF.

This rearrangement joins TRBV25-1 to TRBJ2-3, with a possible D match to TRBD1 (6 bases). Germline-derived CDR1 and CDR2 are MGHDK and SYGVNS. V was shortened by 8 bases and J by 0 bases, with 9 bases between the two germline ends. This CDR3 comprises 13 residues. In DNA, the CDR3 is TGTGCCAGCGACAGGCCTAGCACAGATACGCAGTATTTT. Encoded protein: CASDRPSTDTQYF.

By proportion, this clonotype is medium-sized. This chain connects TRBV6-5 to TRBJ2-1; 7 bases fit TRBD2. The J call is in doubt because the DNA end fits TRBJ2-7 better. The CDR3 is 16 amino acids. Germline CDR1 MNHEY, CDR2 SVGAGI. CDR3 sequence: CASSWSKGGSVSEQYF. CDR3 nucleotide sequence: TGTGCCAGCAGTTGGTCCAAGGGCGGGAGCGTCAGTGAGCAGTACTTC.

In the case of this clonotype: This CDR3 fails to terminate in the conserved phenylalanine or tryptophan, so it likely reflects a read error. The rearrangement links TRBV27 to TRBJ2-3; D tentatively reads TRBD1 or TRBD2 (6 bases each). Trimming stripped 6 bases from V and 9 bases from J, with 28 bases between. This CDR3 is built from 17 residues. Looked up from germline, CDR1 is MNHEY and CDR2 is SMNVEV (reference sequence). The CDR3 coding sequence is TGTGCCAGCAGATTGGGGGCTAGGGGGACTGGCCAAGAGACGCAGTATTGT. Its translation is CASRLGARGTGQETQYC.

This clonotype is labeled as large. The rearrangement links TRBV6-1 to TRBJ2-3; tentatively, D is TRBD1 (8 bases). CDR1 and CDR2 (germline): MNHNS, SASEGT. The V and J ends lost 5 bases and 4 bases respectively, with 16 bases between them. The CDR3 spans 15 residues. The CDR3: CASSKTGEGSDTQYF. CDR3 nucleotide sequence: TGTGCCAGCAGTAAGACAGGGGAGGGGTCAGATACGCAGTATTTT.

Only a few counts were recorded for this clonotype. The V gene is TRBV10-3, the J gene TRBJ2-7; possibly TRBD1 or TRBD2 for D (5 bases each). From germline, CDR1 is ENHRY and CDR2 SYGVKD. Trimming shortened V by 10 bases and J by 2 bases, and 15 bases separated the two germline ends. The CDR3 is 13 residues long. The CDR3 reads CATRGAGAYEQYF. CDR3 nucleotide sequence: TGTGCCACCCGAGGGGCCGGGGCCTACGAGCAGTACTTC.